These 16 T cell receptor beta chains were all obtained from the same sample, sequenced in a study of blood T cell repertoires in COVID-19. Using immunoSEQ multiplex PCR, the repertoire was profiled, and TCRdb retains in-frame clones only, with some absent. The sample holds some 700,000 clones, more than 80% seen once. The material sequenced was peripheral blood. The receptors come from a woman aged 18-30 years with acute or convalescent COVID-19.

V gene TRBV14 combines with J gene TRBJ1-6; a possible D gene is TRBD1 (5 bases). CDR1 SGHDN and CDR2 FVKESK come from the germline V gene. Trimming cost V 5 bases and J 4 bases, with 21 bases left between them. The CDR3 has 18 amino acids. CDR3 DNA sequence: TGTGCCAGCAGCATCAGGGAGGGTGAGCGGGGTTATAATTCACCCCTCCACTTT. This encodes CASSIREGERGYNSPLHF. Based on the CDR3 plus reference TRBV14 and TRBJ1-6, the full variable domain is EAGVTQFPSHSVIEKGQTVTLRCDPISGHDNLYWYRRVMGKEIKFLLHFVKESKQDESGMPNNRFLAERTGGTYSTLKVQPAELEDSGVYFCASSIREGERGYNSPLHFGNGTRLTVT.

The chain carries TRBV6-2 or TRBV6-3 and TRBJ2-2; D possibly corresponds to TRBD1 (5 bases). The CDR3 is 14 amino acids. The V end was cut by 0 bases, the J end by 6 bases, with 8 bases between. Per germline, CDR1 MNHEY and CDR2 SVGEGT. The CDR3 sequence: CASSYSDIPGELFF. The CDR3, as DNA: TGTGCCAGCAGTTACTCGGACATTCCCGGGGAGCTGTTTTTT.

Of note for this clone: The sample holds other DNA sequences that translate to the same CDR3. The CDR3 DNA is TGTGCCAGTAGTATAGATCCCGGAGGGAACACTGAAGCTTTCTTT. The encoded protein is CASSIDPGGNTEAFF. This chain connects TRBV19 to TRBJ1-1; D gene unclear. The CDR3 is made up of 15 amino acids. Deletions cut 0 bases from V and 1 base from J, with 9 bases between. CDR1 and CDR2 from the germline V gene are LNHDA and SQIVND (reference sequence).

The chain employs TRBV5-6 and TRBJ2-7; possible D gene TRBD1, 6 bases. The V gene lost 0 bases and the J gene lost 1 base, with 17 bases spanning the gap. There are 17 residues in the CDR3. Germline CDR1 is SGHDT and CDR2 is YYEEEE. CDR3 residues: CASSLDRGTSASYEQYF. Written as DNA, the CDR3 is TGTGCCAGCAGCTTGGATCGAGGGACATCCGCTTCCTACGAGCAGTACTTC. Full variable domain (missing parts from reference TRBV5-6 and TRBJ2-7): DAGVTQSPTHLIKTRGQQVTLRCSPKSGHDTVSWYQQALGQGPQFIFQYYEEEERQRGNFPDRFSGHQFPNYSSELNVNALLLGDSALYLCASSLDRGTSASYEQYFGPGTRLTVT.

This clone has a handful of counts. The chain is built from TRBV30 and TRBJ1-4; possible D gene TRBD1, 5 bases. Germline-derived CDR1 and CDR2 are GTSNPN and SVGIG (reference sequence). The CDR3 covers 17 residues. V was cut by 0 bases and J by 7 bases, with 21 bases left in between. The CDR3 DNA follows: TGTGCCTGGAGTGTACTTCCCGGCAGGGAGGTGGTTGAAAAACTGTTTTTT. This translates into CAWSVLPGREVVEKLFF.

J is TRBJ1-6 and V is TRBV4-3; 7 bases line up with TRBD1. Germline CDR1 reads LGHNA; CDR2 reads YSLEER. The CDR3 has 19 amino acids. The ends lost 0 bases at V and 9 bases at J; junction bases unmatched: 17. CDR3 sequence reads: CASSQDEGLGTVLSSPLHF. CDR3 DNA: TGCGCCAGCAGCCAAGATGAGGGTCTCGGGACAGTCCTGAGTTCACCCCTCCACTTT.

This chain uses TRBV9 with TRBJ1-1; 7 positions agree with TRBD1. Germline V CDR1 and CDR2: SGDLS, YYNGEE. CDR3 length: 12 residues. With V trimmed by 0 bases and J by 12 bases, 5 bases remained unmatched. The DNA for the CDR3 is TGTGCCAGCAGCGTAGATGCAGGGGGACCTTTCTTT. It is translated as CASSVDAGGPFF.

The V and J genes are TRBV5-1 and TRBJ2-7, with unresolved D. The CDR3 runs 15 residues. Trimming left V 0 bases short and J 0 bases short, with 10 bases between. Germline V gene lookup returns CDR1 SGHRS and CDR2 YFSETQ. The CDR3 sequence is CASSLVSFYSYEQYF. As DNA, the CDR3 is TGCGCCAGCAGCTTGGTTTCATTCTACTCCTACGAGCAGTACTTC.

The chain links TRBV5-1 to TRBJ1-1; D perhaps matches TRBD1 (6 bases). Germline V CDR1 and CDR2: SGHRS, YFSETQ. The V end lost 0 bases, the J end lost 1 base, and 13 bases lay between the germline ends. The CDR3 totals 16 residues. Here the CDR3 reads CASSLAVGASNTEAFF. The CDR3 DNA follows: TGCGCCAGCAGCTTGGCCGTGGGGGCATCGAACACTGAAGCTTTCTTT.

The chain recombines TRBV5-1 with TRBJ1-1; 9 bases match TRBD1. The V gene end was trimmed by 2 bases and the J gene end by 2 bases; junction bases not matched to a gene: 4. Germline CDR1 SGHRS, CDR2 YFSETQ. The CDR3 runs 15 residues. CDR3 residues: CASSLQGAGNTEAFF. The CDR3 DNA reads TGCGCCAGCAGCTTACAGGGGGCAGGTAACACTGAAGCTTTCTTT.

This sequence joins TRBV27 and TRBJ2-1; a possible D gene is TRBD2 (7 bases). The CDR3 length is 16 residues. Trimming took 5 bases from V and 8 from J, leaving 22 bases between them. CDR1 is MNHEY and CDR2 is SMNVEV in the germline V gene (reference sequence). The CDR3 DNA sequence: TGTGCCAGCAGTCTCCTGGGCGGGGGCCAAACGTATGAGCAGTTCTTC. This gives the protein CASSLLGGGQTYEQFF.

In this sample, this clone turned up once. The CDR3 sequence: CASSYDRGTDTQYF. The CDR3 DNA reads TGTGCCAGCAGCTACGACAGGGGTACAGATACGCAGTATTTT. The chain is built from TRBV11-2 and TRBJ2-3; TRBD1 aligns across 8 bases. The CDR3 has 14 amino acids. Germline V lookup: CDR1 SGHAT, CDR2 FQNNGV. J gave up 3 bases and V 4 bases, and 3 bases lay outside the gene matches.

This clone has just one count. The rearrangement links TRBV3-1 (or the pseudogene TRBV3-2) to TRBJ2-7, with 7 positions matching TRBD2. From germline, CDR1 is LGHDT and CDR2 YNNKEL (reference sequence). The CDR3 is made up of 18 amino acids. J lost 3 bases, V lost 4 bases, and 18 bases had no gene match. CDR3 DNA sequence: TGTGCCAGCAGCCCCCAAAGGGACTATTCTATCGGGCGCTACGAGCAGTACTTC. This sequence encodes CASSPQRDYSIGRYEQYF.

The chain uses TRBV7-2 and TRBJ2-6; D is unclear. The germline gives CDR1 SGHTA, CDR2 FQGNSA. The V and J ends lost 1 base and 4 bases respectively, with 8 bases between them. This CDR3 contains 15 residues. The CDR3 loop reads CASSLGVRGANVLTF. The CDR3 nucleotides are TGTGCCAGCAGCTTAGGGGTGAGGGGGGCCAACGTCCTGACTTTC.

The V gene is TRBV4-1, the J gene TRBJ1-1; the D gene is possibly TRBD1 (5 bases). The CDR3 extends over 15 amino acids. CDR1 MGHRA and CDR2 YSYEKL come from the germline V gene. The V gene lost 0 bases and the J gene lost 4 bases, with 12 bases spanning the gap. DNA for the CDR3: TGCGCCAGCAGCCAAGACAGGGAGCGGGGCACTGAAGCTTTCTTT. Protein: CASSQDRERGTEAFF.

Only a few counts were recorded for this clone. The chain joins TRBV4-3 to TRBJ1-1; no clear D gene. This CDR3 has 15 amino acids. V was shortened by 4 bases and J by 1 base, with 13 bases between the two germline ends. Germline CDR1 and CDR2: LGHNA and YSLEER. DNA of the CDR3: TGCGCCAGCAGCCGGCAAATAACAGCGAACACTGAAGCTTTCTTT. It codes for CASSRQITANTEAFF.